This T cell receptor (beta chain) came from a study of cytomegalovirus exposure and HLA in healthy donors. Study at large: Earlier results showed roughly 120 million unique TCR beta sequences derived from about 179 million T cells. Study results and caveats: Among TCR beta chains, those listed as cytomegalovirus-associated numbered approximately 150. HLA alleles showed associations with 15,000 to 20,000 TCR beta sequences in a later analysis, at a 0.05 false discovery rate.

The primer mix had 60 Vbeta and 13 Jbeta primers. Profiled with immunoSEQ multiplex PCR; TCRdb holds only in-frame clones, not every one. This table has approximately 220,000 clones, 60% to 80% appearing once. For this clone: Its antigen is unidentified.

CDR3 length: 17 amino acids. Germline V gives CDR1 LGHNA, CDR2 YNFKEQ. Trimming left V 0 bases short and J 4 bases short, with 18 bases between. The chain has TRBV4-2 and TRBJ1-1, with a possible D match to TRBD1 (5 bases). Sequenced: PBMCs. The TCR originated in a man younger than 35 in good health and CMV-seronegative. Here the CDR3 reads CASSQESRGDRGTEAFF. CDR3 in DNA: TGTGCCAGCAGCCAAGAAAGTCGGGGGGACCGGGGCACTGAAGCTTTCTTT.